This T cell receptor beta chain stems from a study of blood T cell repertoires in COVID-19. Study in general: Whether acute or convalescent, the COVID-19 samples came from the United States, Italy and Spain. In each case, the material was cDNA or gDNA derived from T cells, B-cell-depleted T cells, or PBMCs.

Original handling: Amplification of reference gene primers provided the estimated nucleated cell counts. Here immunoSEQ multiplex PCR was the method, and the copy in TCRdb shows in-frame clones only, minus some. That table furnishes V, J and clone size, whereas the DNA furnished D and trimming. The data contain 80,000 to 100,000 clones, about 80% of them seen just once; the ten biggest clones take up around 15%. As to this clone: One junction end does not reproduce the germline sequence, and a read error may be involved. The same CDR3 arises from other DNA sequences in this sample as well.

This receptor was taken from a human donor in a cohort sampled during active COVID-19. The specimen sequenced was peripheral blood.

The CDR3 DNA follows: TGCGCCAGCAGCCGTGGGGGGGAGGGATTTGGACTCGGCTACACCTTC. Its protein product is CASSRGGEGFGLGYTF. This chain connects TRBV13 to TRBJ1-2, with D tentatively TRBD1 (5 bases). CDR3 length: 16 amino acids. Germline V gene lookup returns CDR1 PRHDT and CDR2 FYEKMQ (reference sequence).